The clone carrying this TCR beta chain was seen just once. Its antigen remains unknown. This record belongs to a study of T cells in localized non-small cell lung cancer. Study-wide findings and caveats: Uninvolved neighboring lung showed the greatest T cell clonality, exceeding tumor. Detection in adjacent lung was observed for a median around 50 of the top 100 tumor clones.

The CDR3 runs 16 residues. V was pared by 4 bases and J by 1 base, with 12 bases between. Germline V gene lookup returns CDR1 SGHRS and CDR2 YFSETQ. Profiled with immunoSEQ multiplex PCR; TCRdb holds only in-frame clones, not every one. The top ten hold about 4.6% of the sample, which has some 52,000 clones, around 82% seen once. This rearrangement joins TRBV5-1 to TRBJ2-6; D uncertain. This clonotype originated in a woman aged 35 to 70 with stage II lung adenocarcinoma. The source was PBMCs, collected before any cancer treatment. The CDR3 coding sequence is TGCGCCAGCAGCCCGGACGGGCAATCTGGGGCCAACGTCCTGACTTTC. It encodes CASSPDGQSGANVLTF.